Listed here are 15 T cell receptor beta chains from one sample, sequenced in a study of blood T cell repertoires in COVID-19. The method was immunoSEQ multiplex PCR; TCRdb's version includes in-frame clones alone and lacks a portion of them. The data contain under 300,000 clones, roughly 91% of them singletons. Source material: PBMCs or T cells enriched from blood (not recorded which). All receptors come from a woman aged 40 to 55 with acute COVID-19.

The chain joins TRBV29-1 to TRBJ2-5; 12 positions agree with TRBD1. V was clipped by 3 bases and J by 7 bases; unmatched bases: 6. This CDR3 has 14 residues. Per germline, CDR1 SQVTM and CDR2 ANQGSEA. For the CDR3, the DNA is TGCAGCGTTGAGGGACAGGGGGCCCTCCGGACCCAGTACTTC. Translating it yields CSVEGQGALRTQYF.

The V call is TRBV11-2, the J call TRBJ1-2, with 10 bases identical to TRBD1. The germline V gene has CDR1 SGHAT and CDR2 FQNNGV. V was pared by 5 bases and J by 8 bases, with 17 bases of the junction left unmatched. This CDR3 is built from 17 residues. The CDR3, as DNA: TGTGCCAGCAGCAATTTGGGGGGGGACAGGGGAATCAGCGGCTACACCTTC. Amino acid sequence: CASSNLGGDRGISGYTF.

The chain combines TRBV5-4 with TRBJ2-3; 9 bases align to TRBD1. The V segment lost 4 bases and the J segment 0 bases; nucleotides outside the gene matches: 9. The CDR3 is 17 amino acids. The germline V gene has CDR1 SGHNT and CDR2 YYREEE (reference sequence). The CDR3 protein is CASSLPGTGPSTDTQYF. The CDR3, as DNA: TGTGCCAGCAGCCTTCCCGGGACAGGGCCGAGCACAGATACGCAGTATTTT.

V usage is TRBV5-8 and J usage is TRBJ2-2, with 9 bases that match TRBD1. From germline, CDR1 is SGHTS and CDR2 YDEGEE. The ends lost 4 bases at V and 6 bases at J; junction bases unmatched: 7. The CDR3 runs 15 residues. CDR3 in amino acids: CASSTDRGSPGELFF. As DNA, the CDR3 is TGTGCCAGCAGCACGGACAGGGGATCCCCCGGGGAGCTGTTTTTT.

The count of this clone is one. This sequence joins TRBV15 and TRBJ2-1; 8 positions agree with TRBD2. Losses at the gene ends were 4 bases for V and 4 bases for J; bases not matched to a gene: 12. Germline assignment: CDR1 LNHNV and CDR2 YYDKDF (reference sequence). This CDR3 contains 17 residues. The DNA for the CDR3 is TGTGCCACCAGCACCTTATCGGTACTAGCGGTATACAATGAGCAGTTCTTC. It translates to CATSTLSVLAVYNEQFF. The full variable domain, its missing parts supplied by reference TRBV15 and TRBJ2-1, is DAMVIQNPRYQVTQFGKPVTLSCSQTLNHNVMYWYQQKSSQAPKLLFHYYDKDFNNEADTPDNFQSRRPNTSFCFLDIRSPGLGDTAMYLCATSTLSVLAVYNEQFFGPGTRLTVL.

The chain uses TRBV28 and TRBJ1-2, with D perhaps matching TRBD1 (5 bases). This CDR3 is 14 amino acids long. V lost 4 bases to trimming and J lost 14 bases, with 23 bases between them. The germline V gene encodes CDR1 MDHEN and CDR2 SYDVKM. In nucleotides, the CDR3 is TGTGCCAGCAGTTCTTCCGACAGTCTCAATCTTAGAACCTTC. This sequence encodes CASSSSDSLNLRTF.

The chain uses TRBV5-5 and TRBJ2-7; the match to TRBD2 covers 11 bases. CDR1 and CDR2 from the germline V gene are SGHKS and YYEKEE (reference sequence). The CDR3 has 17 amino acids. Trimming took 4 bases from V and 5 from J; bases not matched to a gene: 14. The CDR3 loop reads CASSALTSGTRWDEQYF. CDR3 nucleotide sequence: TGTGCCAGCAGCGCCCTGACTAGCGGGACCCGTTGGGACGAGCAGTACTTC.

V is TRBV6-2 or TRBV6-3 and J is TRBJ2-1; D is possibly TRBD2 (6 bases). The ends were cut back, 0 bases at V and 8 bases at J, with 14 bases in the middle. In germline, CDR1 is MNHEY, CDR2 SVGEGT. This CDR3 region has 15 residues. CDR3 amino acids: CASSYSVLAFDEQFF. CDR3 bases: TGTGCCAGCAGTTACTCGGTTCTAGCGTTCGATGAGCAGTTCTTC.

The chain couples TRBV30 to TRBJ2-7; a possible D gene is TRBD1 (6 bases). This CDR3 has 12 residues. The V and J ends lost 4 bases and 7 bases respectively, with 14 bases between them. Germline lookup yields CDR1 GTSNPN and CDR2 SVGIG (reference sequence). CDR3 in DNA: TGTGCCTGGAATATACAGGGTTGGGAGCAGTACTTC. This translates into CAWNIQGWEQYF.

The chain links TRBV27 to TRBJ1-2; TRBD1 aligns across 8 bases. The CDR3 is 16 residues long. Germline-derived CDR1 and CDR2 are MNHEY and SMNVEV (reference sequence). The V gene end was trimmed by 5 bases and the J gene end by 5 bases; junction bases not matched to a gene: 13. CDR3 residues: CASSPRRDRLLYGYTF. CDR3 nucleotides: TGTGCCAGCAGTCCACGGAGGGACAGGCTTCTGTATGGCTACACCTTC.

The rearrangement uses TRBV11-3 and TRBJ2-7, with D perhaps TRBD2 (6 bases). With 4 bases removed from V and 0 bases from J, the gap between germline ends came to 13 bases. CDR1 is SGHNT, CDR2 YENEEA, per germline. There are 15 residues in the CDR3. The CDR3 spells CASSSKYGGSYEQYF. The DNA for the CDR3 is TGTGCCAGCAGCTCCAAATACGGGGGCTCCTACGAGCAGTACTTC. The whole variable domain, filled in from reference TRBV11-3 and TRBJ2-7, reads EAGVVQSPRYKIIEKKQPVAFWCNPISGHNTLYWYLQNLGQGPELLIRYENEEAVDDSQLPKDRFSAERLKGVDSTLKIQPAELGDSAVYLCASSSKYGGSYEQYFGPGTRLTVT.

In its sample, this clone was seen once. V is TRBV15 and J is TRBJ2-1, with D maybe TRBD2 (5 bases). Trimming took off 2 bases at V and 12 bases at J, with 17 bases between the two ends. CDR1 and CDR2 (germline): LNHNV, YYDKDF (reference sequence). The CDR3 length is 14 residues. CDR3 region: CATSRSALNRGQFF. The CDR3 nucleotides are TGTGCCACCAGCAGATCCGCTCTTAACCGGGGGCAGTTCTTC. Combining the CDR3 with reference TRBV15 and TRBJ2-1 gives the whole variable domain DAMVIQNPRYQVTQFGKPVTLSCSQTLNHNVMYWYQQKSSQAPKLLFHYYDKDFNNEADTPDNFQSRRPNTSFCFLDIRSPGLGDTAMYLCATSRSALNRGQFFGPGTRLTVL.

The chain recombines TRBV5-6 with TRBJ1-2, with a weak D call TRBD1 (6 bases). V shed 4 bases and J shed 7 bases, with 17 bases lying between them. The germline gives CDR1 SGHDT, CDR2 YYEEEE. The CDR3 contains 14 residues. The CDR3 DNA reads TGTGCCAGCAGCCCCCCCCCGGGGGGCCGTGGCTACACCTTC. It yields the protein CASSPPPGGRGYTF.

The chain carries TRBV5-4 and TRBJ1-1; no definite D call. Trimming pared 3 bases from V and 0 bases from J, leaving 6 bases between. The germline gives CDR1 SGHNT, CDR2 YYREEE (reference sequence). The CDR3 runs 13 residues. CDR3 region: CASSSSMNTEAFF. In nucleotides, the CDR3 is TGTGCCAGCAGCTCCTCTATGAACACTGAAGCTTTCTTT.

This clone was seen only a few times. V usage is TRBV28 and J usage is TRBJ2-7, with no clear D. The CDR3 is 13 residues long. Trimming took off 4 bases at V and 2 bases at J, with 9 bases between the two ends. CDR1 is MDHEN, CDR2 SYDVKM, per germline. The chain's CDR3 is CASSSPFPYEQYF. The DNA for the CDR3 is TGTGCCAGCAGTTCCCCGTTCCCCTACGAGCAGTACTTC.